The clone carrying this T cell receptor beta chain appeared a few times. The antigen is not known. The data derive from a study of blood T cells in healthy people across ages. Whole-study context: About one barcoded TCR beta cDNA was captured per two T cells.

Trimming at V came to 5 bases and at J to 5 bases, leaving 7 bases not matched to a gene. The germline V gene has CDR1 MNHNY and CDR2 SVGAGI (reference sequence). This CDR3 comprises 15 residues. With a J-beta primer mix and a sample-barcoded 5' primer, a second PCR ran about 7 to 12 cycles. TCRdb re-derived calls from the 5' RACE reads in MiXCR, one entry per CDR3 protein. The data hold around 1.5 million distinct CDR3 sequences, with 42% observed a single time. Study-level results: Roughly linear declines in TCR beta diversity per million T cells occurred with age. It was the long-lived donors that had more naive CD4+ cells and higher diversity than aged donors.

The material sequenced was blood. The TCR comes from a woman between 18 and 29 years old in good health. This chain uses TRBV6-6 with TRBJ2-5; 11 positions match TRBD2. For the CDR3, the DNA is TGTGCCAGCAGTGCCGAACTAGCGGGGGATGAGACCCAGTACTTC. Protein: CASSAELAGDETQYF.